This entry is about one T cell receptor (beta chain). The data are from a study of memory CD4+ T cells and cytomegalovirus serostatus. Study processing details: Out-of-frame sequences were removed, leaving about 2.2 million distinct TCRbeta sequences. Assay: immunoSEQ multiplex PCR; the TCRdb copy retains only in-frame clones and omits some. V, J and clone size were drawn from that table, and D and trimming were deduced from the DNA. The data hold 85,000 to 100,000 clones, with 75% to 90% observed a single time. The sort gate was single viable CD3+CD4+CD8-CD45RO+ cells for memory CD4+ T cells. The CDR3 extends over 15 amino acids. CDR1 is MNHEY and CDR2 is SVGAGI in the germline V gene. V shed 6 bases and J shed 7 bases, with 19 bases lying between them.

Material: memory CD4+ T cells from blood. The chain has TRBV6-5 and TRBJ2-1; D unclear. This TCR was sampled from an adult in good health and CMV-seropositive. The CDR3 sequence is CASRSAKAGVNEQFF. In DNA, the CDR3 is TGTGCCAGCAGAAGCGCGAAGGCTGGGGTTAATGAGCAGTTCTTC.